A single sample gave rise to the 16 T cell receptor beta chains below, sequenced in a study of cytomegalovirus exposure and HLA in healthy donors. PCR involved 60 Vbeta and 13 Jbeta primers. The data were produced by immunoSEQ multiplex PCR, yet TCRdb's version contains in-frame clones alone and is incomplete. The table lists 60,000 to 85,000 clones, with roughly 15% in the top ten. The source material was PBMCs. These receptor sequences come from a man aged 50 or older in good health and CMV-seropositive.

The genes are TRBV7-9 and TRBJ2-7, with D tentatively TRBD1 (6 bases). CDR3 length: 14 residues. Germline-derived CDR1 and CDR2 are SEHNR and FQNEAQ (reference sequence). V lost 1 base and J 6 bases, leaving 13 bases between the germline ends. CDR3 residues: CASSLVQGMGEQYF. The CDR3 coding sequence is TGTGCCAGCAGCTTAGTACAGGGAATGGGCGAGCAGTACTTC.

DNA of the CDR3: TGTGCCAGTATCGGGCGGGCCCATACCAATGAGCAGTTCTTC. Its protein product is CASIGRAHTNEQFF. V gene TRBV19 combines with J gene TRBJ2-1; tentatively, D is TRBD2 (5 bases). Deletions cut 7 bases from V and 6 bases from J, with 16 bases between. Germline V gives CDR1 LNHDA, CDR2 SQIVND (reference sequence). The CDR3 is 14 amino acids.

The gene calls are TRBV11-2 and TRBJ2-2, with D perhaps TRBD2 (7 bases). The CDR3 length is 13 residues. Germline-derived CDR1 and CDR2 are SGHAT and FQNNGV. The CDR3: CATRRGAGGELFF. CDR3 sequence (DNA): TGTGCGACCCGACGGGGGGCTGGCGGGGAGCTGTTTTTT.

The rearrangement links TRBV27 to TRBJ1-2; D is possibly TRBD1 (5 bases). Trimming left V 8 bases short and J 3 bases short, with 16 bases between. Germline CDR1 is MNHEY and CDR2 is SMNVEV (reference sequence). The CDR3 totals 14 residues. CDR3 sequence: CASSSGLGDYGYTF. The CDR3 coding sequence is TGTGCCAGCTCATCAGGGCTAGGTGACTATGGCTACACCTTC.

This sequence joins TRBV14 and TRBJ1-1; D may be TRBD1 (5 bases). Germline loops: CDR1 SGHDN, CDR2 FVKESK. With 3 bases removed from V and 6 bases from J, the gap between germline ends came to 11 bases. The CDR3 loop spans 13 amino acids. This CDR3 reads CASSQGGGAEAFF. The CDR3 DNA follows: TGTGCCAGCAGCCAGGGGGGAGGTGCTGAAGCTTTCTTT.

This chain connects TRBV7-8 to TRBJ2-7; 7 bases fit TRBD1. This CDR3 comprises 15 residues. The junction had 10 bases not matched to a gene; V was cut back by 5 bases and J by 3 bases. Looked up from germline, CDR1 is SGHVS and CDR2 is FQNEAQ. The CDR3 is CASSPWDRTYYEQYF. In nucleotides, the CDR3 is TGTGCCAGCAGCCCGTGGGACAGAACTTACTACGAGCAGTACTTC.

This chain connects TRBV2 to TRBJ2-6; 8 nucleotides line up with TRBD1. Trimming at V came to 7 bases and at J to 4 bases, leaving 6 bases not matched to a gene. This CDR3 has 15 amino acids. From germline, CDR1 is SNHLY and CDR2 FYNNEI. The CDR3 DNA follows: TGTGCCAGCACCGAGGACAGGGAGGGGGCCAACGTCCTGACTTTC. Its translation is CASTEDREGANVLTF.

The rearrangement links TRBV11-2 to TRBJ1-3, with no clear D. V lost 3 bases, J lost 3 bases, and 6 bases lay in between. The V gene's germline CDR1 is SGHAT and CDR2 FQNNGV. The CDR3 runs 13 residues. Written as DNA, the CDR3 is TGTGCCAGCAGCTTCCCACTTGGAAACACCATATATTTT. Translating gives CASSFPLGNTIYF.

The gene calls are TRBV6-5 and TRBJ2-4; D perhaps matches TRBD2 (5 bases). The V and J ends lost 6 bases and 8 bases respectively, with 8 bases between them. CDR1 MNHEY and CDR2 SVGAGI come from the germline V gene. This CDR3 contains 11 residues. CDR3 residues: CASSPGDIQYF. The CDR3 coding sequence is TGTGCCAGCAGCCCCGGGGACATTCAGTACTTC.

The chain couples TRBV2 to TRBJ2-7, with 7 bases lining up with TRBD1. The V segment lost 3 bases and the J segment 1 base; nucleotides outside the gene matches: 6. Looked up from germline, CDR1 is SNHLY and CDR2 is FYNNEI. The CDR3 runs 15 residues. The CDR3 DNA follows: TGTGCCAGCAGTGACGGCAGGGGGTCATCCTACGAGCAGTACGTC. Translated: CASSDGRGSSYEQYV.

The gene calls are TRBV5-5 and TRBJ2-7; the match to TRBD1 covers 9 bases. The CDR3 consists of 15 residues. The junction had 5 bases not matched to a gene; V was cut back by 3 bases and J by 1 base. CDR1 and CDR2 (germline): SGHKS, YYEKEE (reference sequence). The CDR3 loop reads CASSWGTGRSYEQYF. DNA of the CDR3: TGTGCCAGCAGCTGGGGGACAGGGAGATCCTACGAGCAGTACTTC.

This chain links TRBV9 with TRBJ1-2; a possible D gene is TRBD1 (5 bases). CDR3 length: 13 amino acids. The V gene's germline CDR1 is SGDLS and CDR2 YYNGEE. V shed 0 bases and J shed 6 bases, with 9 bases lying between them. CDR3 DNA: TGTGCCAGCAGCGTAGTTTCAGGGAATGGCTACACCTTC. Translated: CASSVVSGNGYTF.

The V and J genes are TRBV18 and TRBJ2-7, with 8 bases fitting TRBD1. This CDR3 has 14 residues. V trimming: 5 bases; J trimming: 2 bases; junction bases outside the gene matches: 5. Per germline, CDR1 KGHSH and CDR2 LQKENI. CDR3 nucleotides: TGTGCCAGCTCAAAGGGACAGGAAACCTACGAGCAGTACTTC. It yields the protein CASSKGQETYEQYF.

J is TRBJ1-1 and V is TRBV7-6; the D is unclear. This CDR3 is 13 amino acids long. V lost 2 bases, J lost 1 base, and 5 bases lay in between. CDR1 is SGHVS, CDR2 FNYEAQ, per germline. CDR3 region: CASSLQENTEAFF. The CDR3 coding sequence is TGTGCCAGCAGCTTACAGGAGAACACTGAAGCTTTCTTT. The complete variable domain, with remaining parts taken from reference TRBV7-6 and TRBJ1-1, reads GAGVSQSPRYKVTKRGQDVALRCDPISGHVSLYWYRQALGQGPEFLTYFNYEAQQDKSGLPNDRFSAERPEGSISTLTIQRTEQRDSAMYRCASSLQENTEAFFGQGTRLTVV.

The J gene is TRBJ2-2, the V gene TRBV6-5; TRBD2 aligns across 8 bases. The V gene's germline CDR1 is MNHEY and CDR2 SVGAGI. CDR3 length: 15 residues. The V gene end was trimmed by 2 bases and the J gene end by 6 bases; junction bases not matched to a gene: 5. CDR3 sequence: CASSYRRGASGELFF. Written as DNA, the CDR3 is TGTGCCAGCAGTTACAGGCGGGGGGCCTCCGGGGAGCTGTTTTTT.

This chain joins TRBV4-2 and TRBJ2-3; 7 nucleotides agree with TRBD2. Germline V lookup: CDR1 LGHNA, CDR2 YNFKEQ. V gave up 1 base and J gave up 4 bases; unmatched junction bases: 8. CDR3 length equals 16 residues. The CDR3 reads CASSQAAAGSADTQYF. CDR3 in DNA: TGTGCCAGCAGCCAAGCCGCAGCGGGAAGCGCAGATACGCAGTATTTT.